Detailed here is one TCR beta chain. This table comes from immunoSEQ multiplex PCR, and its TCRdb copy is limited to in-frame clones, with some not included. This table holds tens of thousands of clones, approximately 74% found once. The data are from a study of blood T cell repertoires in COVID-19. Study-level information: PBMCs, B-cell-depleted T cells, or T cells provided the cDNA or gDNA that made up the material.

Losses at the gene ends were 4 bases for V and 9 bases for J; bases not matched to a gene: 8. Germline V gene lookup returns CDR1 SGHTA and CDR2 FQGNSA. This CDR3 spans 15 amino acids. The V gene is TRBV7-2, the J gene TRBJ1-6; 8 nucleotides align to TRBD1. This receptor was obtained from a man aged 65 to 85 with COVID-19, enrolled during active disease. Sequenced: peripheral blood. CDR3 sequence (DNA): TGTGCCAGCAGCTCAGGACAGGGTGCTACTTCACCCCTCCACTTT. It codes for CASSSGQGATSPLHF.